A single TCR beta chain is shown here with its context. Its antigen is not identified. These data come from a study of T cell responses to AZD1222 COVID-19 vaccine. The CDR3 has 15 amino acids. From germline, CDR1 is SNHLY and CDR2 FYNNEI. V trimming: 5 bases; J trimming: 6 bases; junction bases outside the gene matches: 10. TCRdb's table, derived via immunoSEQ multiplex PCR, lists solely in-frame clones and lacks some. The sample carries roughly 140,000 clones, 90% recorded once. The study's findings and limits: Females outnumbered males among donors, who were mostly white British; clonal diversity was possibly underestimated. Baseline serology detected seropositivity in only a handful of AZD1222 recipients. Distributed over spike, vaccine-associated CD4 TCRs predominated at 160-218 and 743-854.

The source material was peripheral blood, sampled on day 0 of AZD1222 vaccination. The genes are TRBV2 and TRBJ1-5; 7 nucleotides line up with TRBD1. The clonotype was recovered from an adult in good health. The CDR3 DNA follows: TGTGCCAGCAGTAACAGGGGCTTGTCTGGTCAGCCCCAGCATTTT. Its protein product is CASSNRGLSGQPQHF.